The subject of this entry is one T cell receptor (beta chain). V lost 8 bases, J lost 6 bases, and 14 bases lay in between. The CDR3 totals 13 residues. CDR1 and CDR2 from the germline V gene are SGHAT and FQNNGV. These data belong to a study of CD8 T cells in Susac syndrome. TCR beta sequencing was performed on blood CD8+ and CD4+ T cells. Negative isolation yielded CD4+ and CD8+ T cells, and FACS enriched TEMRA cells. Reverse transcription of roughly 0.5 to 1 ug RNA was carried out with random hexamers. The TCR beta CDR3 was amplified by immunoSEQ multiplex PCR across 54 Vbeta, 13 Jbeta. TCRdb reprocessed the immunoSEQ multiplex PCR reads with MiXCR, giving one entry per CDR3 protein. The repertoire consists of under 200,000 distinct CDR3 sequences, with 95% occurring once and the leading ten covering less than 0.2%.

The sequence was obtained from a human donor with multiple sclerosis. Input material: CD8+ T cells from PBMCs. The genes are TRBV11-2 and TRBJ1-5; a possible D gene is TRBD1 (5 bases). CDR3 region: CASLDRGGQPQHF. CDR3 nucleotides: TGTGCCAGCCTCGATCGGGGGGGTCAGCCCCAGCATTTT. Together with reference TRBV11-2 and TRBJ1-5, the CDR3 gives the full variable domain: EAGVAQSPRYKIIEKRQSVAFWCNPISGHATLYWYQQILGQGPKLLIQFQNNGVVDDSQLPKDRFSAERLKGVDSTLKIQPAKLEDSAVYLCASLDRGGQPQHFGDGTRLSIL.